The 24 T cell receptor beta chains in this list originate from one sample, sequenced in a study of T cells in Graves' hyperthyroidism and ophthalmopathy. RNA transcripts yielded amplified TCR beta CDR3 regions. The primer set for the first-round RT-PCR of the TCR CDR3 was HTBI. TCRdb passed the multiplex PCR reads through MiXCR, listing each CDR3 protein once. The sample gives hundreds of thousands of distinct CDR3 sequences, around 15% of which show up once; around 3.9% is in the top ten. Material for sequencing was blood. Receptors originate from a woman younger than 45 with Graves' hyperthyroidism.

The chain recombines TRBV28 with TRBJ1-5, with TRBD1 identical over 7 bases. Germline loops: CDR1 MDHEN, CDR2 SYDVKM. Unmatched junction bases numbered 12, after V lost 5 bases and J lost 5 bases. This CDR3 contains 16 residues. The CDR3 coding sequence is TGTGCCAGCAGTCTTTTCGGACAGGCCTCCCATCAGCCCCAGCATTTT. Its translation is CASSLFGQASHQPQHF.

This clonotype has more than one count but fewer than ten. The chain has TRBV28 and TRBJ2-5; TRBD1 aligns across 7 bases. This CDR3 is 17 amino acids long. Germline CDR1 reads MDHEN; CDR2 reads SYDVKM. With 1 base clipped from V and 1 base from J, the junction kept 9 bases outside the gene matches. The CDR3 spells CASSLSPSGQVQETQYF. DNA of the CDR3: TGTGCCAGCAGTTTATCTCCCTCTGGACAGGTCCAAGAGACCCAGTACTTC.

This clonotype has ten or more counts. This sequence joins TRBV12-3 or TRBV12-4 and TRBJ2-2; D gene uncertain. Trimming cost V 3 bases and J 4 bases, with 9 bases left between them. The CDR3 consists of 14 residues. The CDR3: CASSFLMGTGELFF. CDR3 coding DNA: TGTGCCAGCAGTTTTCTGATGGGCACCGGGGAGCTGTTTTTT.

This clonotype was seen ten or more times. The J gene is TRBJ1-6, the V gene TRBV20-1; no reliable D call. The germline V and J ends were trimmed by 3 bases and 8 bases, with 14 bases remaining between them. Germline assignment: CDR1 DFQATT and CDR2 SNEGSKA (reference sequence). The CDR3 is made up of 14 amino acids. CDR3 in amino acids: CSASLGNMDSPLHF. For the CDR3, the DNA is TGCAGTGCTAGCCTCGGGAACATGGATTCACCCCTCCACTTT.

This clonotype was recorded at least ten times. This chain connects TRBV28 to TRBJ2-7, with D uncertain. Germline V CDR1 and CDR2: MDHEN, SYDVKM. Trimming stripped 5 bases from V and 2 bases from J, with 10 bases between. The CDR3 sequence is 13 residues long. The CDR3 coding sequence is TGTGCCAGCAGTCAAGGACCGGCCTACGAGCAGTACTTC. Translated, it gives CASSQGPAYEQYF.

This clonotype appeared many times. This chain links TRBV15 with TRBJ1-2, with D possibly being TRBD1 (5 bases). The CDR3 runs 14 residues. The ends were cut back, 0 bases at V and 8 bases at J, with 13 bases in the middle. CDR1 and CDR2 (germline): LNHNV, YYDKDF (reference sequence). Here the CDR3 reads CATSRDQDSGGYTF. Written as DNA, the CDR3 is TGTGCCACCAGCAGAGATCAAGACAGCGGCGGCTACACCTTC. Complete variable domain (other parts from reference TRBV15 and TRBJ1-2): DAMVIQNPRYQVTQFGKPVTLSCSQTLNHNVMYWYQQKSSQAPKLLFHYYDKDFNNEADTPDNFQSRRPNTSFCFLDIRSPGLGDTAMYLCATSRDQDSGGYTFGSGTRLTVV.

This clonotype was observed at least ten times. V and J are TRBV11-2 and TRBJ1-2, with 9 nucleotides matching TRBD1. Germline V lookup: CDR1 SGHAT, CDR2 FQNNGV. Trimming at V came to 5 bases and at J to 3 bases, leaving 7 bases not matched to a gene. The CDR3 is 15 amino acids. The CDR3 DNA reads TGTGCCAGCAGCCTAACGGACAGGGGACACTATGGCTACACCTTC. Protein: CASSLTDRGHYGYTF.

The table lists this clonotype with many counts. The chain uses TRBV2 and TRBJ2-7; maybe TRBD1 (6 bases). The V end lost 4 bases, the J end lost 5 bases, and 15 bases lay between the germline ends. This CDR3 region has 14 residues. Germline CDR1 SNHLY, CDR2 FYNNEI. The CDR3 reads CASSVRPGVDEQYF. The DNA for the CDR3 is TGTGCCAGCAGTGTCCGGCCAGGGGTGGACGAGCAGTACTTC.

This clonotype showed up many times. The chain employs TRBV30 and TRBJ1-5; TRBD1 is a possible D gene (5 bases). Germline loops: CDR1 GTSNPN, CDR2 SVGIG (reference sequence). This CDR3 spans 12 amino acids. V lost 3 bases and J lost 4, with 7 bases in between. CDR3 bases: TGTGCCTGGAGCCAGGGAAATCAGCCCCAGCATTTT. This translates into CAWSQGNQPQHF.

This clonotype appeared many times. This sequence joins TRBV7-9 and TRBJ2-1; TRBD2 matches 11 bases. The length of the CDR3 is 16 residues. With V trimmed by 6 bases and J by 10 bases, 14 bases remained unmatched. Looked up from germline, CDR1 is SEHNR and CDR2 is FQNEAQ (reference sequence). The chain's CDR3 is CASSHGLAGQGREQFF. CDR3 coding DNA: TGTGCCAGCAGTCACGGACTAGCGGGCCAGGGACGAGAGCAGTTCTTC. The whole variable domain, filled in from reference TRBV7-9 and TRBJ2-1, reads DTGVSQNPRHKITKRGQNVTFRCDPISEHNRLYWYRQTLGQGPEFLTYFQNEAQLEKSRLLSDRFSAERPKGSFSTLEIQRTEQGDSAMYLCASSHGLAGQGREQFFGPGTRLTVL.

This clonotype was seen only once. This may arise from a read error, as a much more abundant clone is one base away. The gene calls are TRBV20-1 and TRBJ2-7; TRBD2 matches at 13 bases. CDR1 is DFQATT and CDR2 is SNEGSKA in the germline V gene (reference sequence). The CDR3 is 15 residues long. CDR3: CSAKKGLAGVYEHYF. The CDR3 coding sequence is TGCAGTGCTAAGAAAGGACTAGCGGGGGTGTACGAGCACTACTTC.

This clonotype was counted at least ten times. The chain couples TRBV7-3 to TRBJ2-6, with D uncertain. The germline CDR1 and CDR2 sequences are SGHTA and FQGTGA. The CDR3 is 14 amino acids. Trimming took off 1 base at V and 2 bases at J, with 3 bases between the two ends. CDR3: CASSLSAGANVLTF. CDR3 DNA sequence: TGTGCCAGCAGCTTAAGCGCTGGGGCCAACGTCCTGACTTTC.

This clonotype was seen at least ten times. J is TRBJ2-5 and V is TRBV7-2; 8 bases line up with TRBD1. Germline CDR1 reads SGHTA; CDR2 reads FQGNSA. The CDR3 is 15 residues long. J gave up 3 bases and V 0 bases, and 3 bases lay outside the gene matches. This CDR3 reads CASSLAQGAEETQYF. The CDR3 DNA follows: TGTGCCAGCAGCTTAGCGCAGGGGGCGGAAGAGACCCAGTACTTC.

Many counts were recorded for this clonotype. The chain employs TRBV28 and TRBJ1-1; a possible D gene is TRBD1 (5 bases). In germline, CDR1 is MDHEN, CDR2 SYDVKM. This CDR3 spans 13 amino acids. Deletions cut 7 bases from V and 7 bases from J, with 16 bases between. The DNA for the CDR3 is TGTGCCAGCAACCCTGGGGCAGGGAATGAAGCTTTCTTT. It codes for CASNPGAGNEAFF. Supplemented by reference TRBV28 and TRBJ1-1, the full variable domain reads DVKVTQSSRYLVKRTGEKVFLECVQDMDHENMFWYRQDPGLGLRLIYFSYDVKMKEKGDIPEGYSVSREKKERFSLILESASTNQTSMYLCASNPGAGNEAFFGQGTRLTVV.

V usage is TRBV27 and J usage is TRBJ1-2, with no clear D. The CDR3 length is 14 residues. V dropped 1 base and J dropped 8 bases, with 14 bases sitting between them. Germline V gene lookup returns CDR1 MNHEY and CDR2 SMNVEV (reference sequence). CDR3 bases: TGTGCCAGCAGTTTATTTTCTGGGGTTAACGGCTACACCTTC. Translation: CASSLFSGVNGYTF.

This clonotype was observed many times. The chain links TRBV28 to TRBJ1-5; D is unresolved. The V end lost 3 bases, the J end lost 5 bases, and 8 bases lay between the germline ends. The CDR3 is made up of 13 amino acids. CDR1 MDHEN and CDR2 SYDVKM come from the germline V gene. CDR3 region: CASSLKGYQPQHF. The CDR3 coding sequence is TGTGCCAGCAGTTTGAAGGGATATCAGCCCCAGCATTTT.

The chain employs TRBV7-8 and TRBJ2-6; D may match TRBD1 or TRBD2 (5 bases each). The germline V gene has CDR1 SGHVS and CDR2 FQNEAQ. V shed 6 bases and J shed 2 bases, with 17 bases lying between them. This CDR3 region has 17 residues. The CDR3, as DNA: TGTGCCAGCAGTCGGGGACGGTATAGCCCTGGGGCCAACGTCCTGACTTTC. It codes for CASSRGRYSPGANVLTF.

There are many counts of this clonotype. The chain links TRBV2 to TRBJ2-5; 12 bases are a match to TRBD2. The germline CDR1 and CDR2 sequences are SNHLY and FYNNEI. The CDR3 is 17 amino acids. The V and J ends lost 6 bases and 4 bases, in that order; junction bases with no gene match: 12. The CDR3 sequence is CASSREVGLAGSETQYF. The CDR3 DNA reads TGTGCCAGCAGCCGAGAGGTCGGACTAGCGGGATCAGAGACCCAGTACTTC.

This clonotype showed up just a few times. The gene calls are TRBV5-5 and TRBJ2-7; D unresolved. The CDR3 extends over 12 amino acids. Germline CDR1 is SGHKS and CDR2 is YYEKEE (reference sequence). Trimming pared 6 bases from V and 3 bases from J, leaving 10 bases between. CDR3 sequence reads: CASTSPVYEQYF. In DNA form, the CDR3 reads TGTGCCAGCACTTCCCCCGTCTACGAGCAGTACTTC.

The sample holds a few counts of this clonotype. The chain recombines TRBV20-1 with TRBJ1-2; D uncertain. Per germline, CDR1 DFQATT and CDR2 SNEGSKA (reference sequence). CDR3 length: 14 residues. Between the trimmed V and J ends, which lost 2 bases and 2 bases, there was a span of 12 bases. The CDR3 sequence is CSARLFTGNYGYTF. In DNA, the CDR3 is TGCAGTGCTAGACTCTTTACGGGCAACTATGGCTACACCTTC.

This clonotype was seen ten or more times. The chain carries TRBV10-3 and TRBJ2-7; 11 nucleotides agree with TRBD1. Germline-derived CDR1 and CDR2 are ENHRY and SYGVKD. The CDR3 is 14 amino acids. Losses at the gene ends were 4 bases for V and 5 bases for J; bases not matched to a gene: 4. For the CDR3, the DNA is TGTGCCATCAGTGGGGGGACAGGGGGGGACGAGCAGTACTTC. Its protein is CAISGGTGGDEQYF.

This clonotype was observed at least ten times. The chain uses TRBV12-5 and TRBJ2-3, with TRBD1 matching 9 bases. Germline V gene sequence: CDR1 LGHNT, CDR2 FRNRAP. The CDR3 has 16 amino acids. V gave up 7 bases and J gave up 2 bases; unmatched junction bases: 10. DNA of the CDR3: TGTGCTAGTGTGCCCTACAGGGGGCGAGACACAGATACGCAGTATTTT. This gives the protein CASVPYRGRDTDTQYF.

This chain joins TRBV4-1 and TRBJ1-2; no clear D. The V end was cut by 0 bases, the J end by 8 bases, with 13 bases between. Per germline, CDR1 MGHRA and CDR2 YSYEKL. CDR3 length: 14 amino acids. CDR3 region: CASSQDVFGLGYTF. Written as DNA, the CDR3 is TGCGCCAGCAGCCAAGATGTCTTTGGCTTGGGCTACACCTTC.

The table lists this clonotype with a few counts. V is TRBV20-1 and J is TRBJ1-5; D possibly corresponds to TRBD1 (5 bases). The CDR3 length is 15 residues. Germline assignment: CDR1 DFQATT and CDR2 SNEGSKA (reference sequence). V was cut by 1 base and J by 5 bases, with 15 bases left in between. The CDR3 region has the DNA TGCAGTGCTAGAGTCGACCAGACAGTTTATCAGCCCCAGCATTTT. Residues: CSARVDQTVYQPQHF.